These 27 T cell receptor beta chains were all obtained from the same sample, sequenced in a study of blood T cell repertoires in COVID-19. Sequencing used immunoSEQ multiplex PCR; TCRdb keeps in-frame clones, though not all of them. The sample includes some 50,000 clones, roughly 89% of them seen just once. The sample was peripheral blood. The receptors originated from a man older than 75 with acute or convalescent COVID-19.

The rearrangement links TRBV3-1 (or the pseudogene TRBV3-2) to TRBJ1-1; 10 nucleotides agree with TRBD1. The germline V gene has CDR1 LGHDT and CDR2 YNNKEL (reference sequence). This CDR3 comprises 15 residues. Trimming removed 4 bases from V and 5 bases from J; junction bases left unmatched: 7. CDR3 residues: CASSPSDRGGTEAFF. The DNA for the CDR3 is TGTGCCAGCAGCCCCTCGGACAGGGGGGGGACTGAAGCTTTCTTT.

The chain links TRBV5-1 to TRBJ1-5, with 8 bases lining up with TRBD1. V lost 4 bases to trimming and J lost 1 base; unmatched junction nucleotides: 4. The CDR3 length is 15 residues. Germline V CDR1 and CDR2: SGHRS, YFSETQ. The CDR3 region has the DNA TGCGCCAGCAGCCCCGGGACAGGCAGCAATCAGCCCCAGCATTTT. This translates into CASSPGTGSNQPQHF. Combining the CDR3 with reference TRBV5-1 and TRBJ1-5 gives the whole variable domain KAGVTQTPRYLIKTRGQQVTLSCSPISGHRSVSWYQQTPGQGLQFLFEYFSETQRNKGNFPGRFSGRQFSNSRSEMNVSTLELGDSALYLCASSPGTGSNQPQHFGDGTRLSIL.

This chain connects TRBV7-8 to TRBJ2-7, with 8 bases that match TRBD1. The ends lost 2 bases at V and 3 bases at J; junction bases unmatched: 3. CDR3 length: 14 amino acids. CDR1 is SGHVS and CDR2 is FQNEAQ in the germline V gene. CDR3 coding DNA: TGTGCCAGCAGCTTACAGGGGGCGATCTACGAGCAGTACTTC. Protein: CASSLQGAIYEQYF.

The gene calls are TRBV18 and TRBJ1-1; no firm D call. The germline V and J ends were trimmed by 1 base and 4 bases, with 10 bases remaining between them. The germline V gene has CDR1 KGHSH and CDR2 LQKENI. The CDR3 is 14 residues long. The chain's CDR3 is CASSPLGSGTEAFF. As DNA, the CDR3 is TGTGCCAGCTCACCACTGGGGAGTGGCACTGAAGCTTTCTTT. Using reference TRBV18 and TRBJ1-1 for the parts outside the CDR3, the full variable domain is NAGVMQNPRHLVRRRGQEARLRCSPMKGHSHVYWYRQLPEEGLKFMVYLQKENIIDESGMPKERFSAEFPKEGPSILRIQQVVRGDSAAYFCASSPLGSGTEAFFGQGTRLTVV.

V gene TRBV5-1 combines with J gene TRBJ2-7, with 15 nucleotides matching TRBD2. This CDR3 has 16 residues. V was clipped by 4 bases and J by 5 bases; unmatched bases: 7. Germline V gives CDR1 SGHRS, CDR2 YFSETQ. In nucleotides, the CDR3 is TGCGCCAGCAGCACAGGACTAGCGGGGGGGCGGGACGAGCAGTACTTC. Translation: CASSTGLAGGRDEQYF.

The chain is built from TRBV6-5 and TRBJ2-2; the D gene is possibly TRBD2 (5 bases). Germline lookup yields CDR1 MNHEY and CDR2 SVGAGI. V dropped 7 bases and J dropped 4 bases, with 16 bases sitting between them. This CDR3 contains 15 residues. The CDR3 sequence is CASTLRGAATGELFF. The CDR3 nucleotides read TGTGCCAGCACCCTACGGGGAGCGGCCACCGGGGAGCTGTTTTTT.

This chain links TRBV30 with TRBJ2-1; TRBD1 aligns across 9 bases. Germline CDR1 reads GTSNPN; CDR2 reads SVGIG (reference sequence). There are 15 residues in the CDR3. The J segment lost 4 bases and the V segment lost 2 bases, leaving 6 bases of the junction unmatched. The CDR3 region has the DNA TGTGCCTGGAGTCACGGAGGGACAGGGTACAATGAGCAGTTCTTC. Its protein is CAWSHGGTGYNEQFF.

This chain uses TRBV6-5 with TRBJ2-2; no clear D. The V end lost 4 bases, the J end lost 6 bases, and 6 bases lay between the germline ends. Germline V CDR1 and CDR2: MNHEY, SVGAGI. The CDR3 sequence is 12 residues long. Here the CDR3 reads CASSSRAGELFF. The CDR3 bases are TGTGCCAGCAGTTCCCGAGCCGGGGAGCTGTTTTTT.

The chain carries TRBV5-1 and TRBJ2-1; D gene unclear. CDR1 SGHRS and CDR2 YFSETQ come from the germline V gene. The V and J ends lost 5 bases and 10 bases respectively, with 16 bases between them. The CDR3 has 13 residues. DNA of the CDR3: TGCGCCAGCAGTGCTGCCCCCGAGAACGAGCAGTTCTTC. It codes for CASSAAPENEQFF.

This chain joins TRBV30 and TRBJ1-1; D might be TRBD1 (5 bases). The V and J ends lost 0 bases and 0 bases respectively, with 11 bases between them. Germline V gene lookup returns CDR1 GTSNPN and CDR2 SVGIG (reference sequence). The CDR3 consists of 15 residues. The CDR3 loop is CAWSVSRVLNTEAFF. The CDR3 DNA sequence: TGTGCCTGGAGTGTGTCCAGGGTTCTGAACACTGAAGCTTTCTTT.

The chain couples TRBV27 to TRBJ1-3, with 10 bases lining up with TRBD1. V lost 7 bases and J lost 3; bases outside the gene matches: 9. CDR3 size: 16 residues. The V gene's germline CDR1 is MNHEY and CDR2 SMNVEV (reference sequence). CDR3 sequence (DNA): TGTGCCAGCAAAGCCTCGGGACAGGGGATTGGAAACACCATATATTTT. It translates to CASKASGQGIGNTIYF.

The J gene is TRBJ1-2, the V gene TRBV30, with D maybe TRBD1 (5 bases). V dropped 1 base and J dropped 6 bases, with 12 bases sitting between them. This CDR3 spans 13 amino acids. CDR1 is GTSNPN, CDR2 SVGIG, per germline (reference sequence). As DNA, the CDR3 is TGTGCCTGGAGTGCTCAGGGACTCCATGGCTACACCTTC. As protein: CAWSAQGLHGYTF.

V usage is TRBV6-5 and J usage is TRBJ2-7, with 9 bases identical to TRBD1. The length of the CDR3 is 15 residues. V shed 6 bases and J 0 bases; nucleotides not matched to a gene: 6. Germline CDR1 MNHEY, CDR2 SVGAGI. The CDR3 reads CASRGTGQGSYEQYF. The CDR3 DNA reads TGTGCCAGCAGAGGAACGGGACAGGGCTCCTACGAGCAGTACTTC.

The chain joins TRBV7-2 to TRBJ2-1; perhaps TRBD1 as D (6 bases). The CDR3 runs to 15 residues. V gave up 6 bases and J gave up 0 bases, with 12 bases separating them. The germline CDR1 and CDR2 sequences are SGHTA and FQGNSA. CDR3 sequence (DNA): TGTGCCAGCAGTCCCGACAGGAGCTCCTACAATGAGCAGTTCTTC. The encoded protein is CASSPDRSSYNEQFF.

V and J are TRBV5-1 and TRBJ1-2; 8 bases map to TRBD1. Looked up from germline, CDR1 is SGHRS and CDR2 is YFSETQ. The junction had 15 bases not matched to a gene; V was cut back by 4 bases and J by 7 bases. The CDR3 consists of 16 residues. The DNA for the CDR3 is TGCGCCAGCAGCCTAGCCTTGTCCGGACAGGGAACTGGCTACACCTTC. Its protein product is CASSLALSGQGTGYTF. Supplemented by reference TRBV5-1 and TRBJ1-2, the full variable domain reads KAGVTQTPRYLIKTRGQQVTLSCSPISGHRSVSWYQQTPGQGLQFLFEYFSETQRNKGNFPGRFSGRQFSNSRSEMNVSTLELGDSALYLCASSLALSGQGTGYTFGSGTRLTVV.

The rearrangement links TRBV6-5 to TRBJ2-7, with 10 nucleotides matching TRBD1. The V gene end was trimmed by 5 bases and the J gene end by 5 bases; junction bases not matched to a gene: 3. The CDR3 consists of 13 residues. Germline lookup yields CDR1 MNHEY and CDR2 SVGAGI. The CDR3: CASSQDRGDEQYF. The CDR3 nucleotides read TGTGCCAGCAGTCAGGACAGGGGGGACGAGCAGTACTTC.

The rearrangement links TRBV20-1 to TRBJ1-3; D is unclear. The CDR3 loop spans 12 amino acids. Germline CDR1 and CDR2: DFQATT and SNEGSKA (reference sequence). V shed 3 bases and J shed 2 bases, with 5 bases lying between them. The CDR3 is CSASLAGNTIYF. CDR3 in DNA: TGCAGTGCTAGTCTAGCTGGAAACACCATATATTTT.

The chain recombines TRBV5-1 with TRBJ1-4; the D gene is possibly TRBD1 (6 bases). Germline values: CDR1 SGHRS, CDR2 YFSETQ. With 4 bases removed from V and 8 bases from J, the gap between germline ends came to 15 bases. The length of the CDR3 is 14 residues. Here the CDR3 reads CASSRKQGNEKLFF. The CDR3 nucleotides are TGCGCCAGCAGCCGTAAACAGGGTAACGAAAAACTGTTTTTT.

The chain links TRBV27 to TRBJ1-3; 10 bases align to TRBD1. This CDR3 contains 16 residues. J lost 2 bases, V lost 0 bases, and 1 base had no gene match. Germline V gene lookup returns CDR1 MNHEY and CDR2 SMNVEV (reference sequence). CDR3 loop: CASSLSGTGAGNTIYF. CDR3 in DNA: TGTGCCAGCAGTTTATCGGGGACAGGGGCTGGAAACACCATATATTTT.

The chain links TRBV4-3 to TRBJ1-2, with D tentatively TRBD1 (5 bases). Per germline, CDR1 LGHNA and CDR2 YSLEER. This CDR3 is 15 amino acids long. V lost 0 bases and J lost 3, with 11 bases in between. The CDR3 sequence is CASSQEETVHYGYTF. The CDR3 coding sequence is TGCGCCAGCAGCCAAGAGGAGACAGTGCACTATGGCTACACCTTC.

The V and J genes are TRBV20-1 and TRBJ2-1, with a possible D match to TRBD1 (6 bases). V lost 4 bases and J lost 11, with 12 bases in between. The CDR3 has 11 residues. Germline CDR1 and CDR2: DFQATT and SNEGSKA (reference sequence). CDR3 DNA: TGCAGTGCTATACTCCAGGGGAAGCAGTTCTTC. Protein sequence: CSAILQGKQFF.

CDR3 amino acids: CASPARGGTEAFF. In DNA form, the CDR3 reads TGTGCCAGCCCCGCGCGGGGCGGCACTGAAGCTTTCTTT. The V call is TRBV28, the J call TRBJ1-1; D might be TRBD1 (5 bases). The length of the CDR3 is 13 residues. V lost 8 bases to trimming and J lost 4 bases, with 14 bases between them. Looked up from germline, CDR1 is MDHEN and CDR2 is SYDVKM.

On this clone itself: The same CDR3 is also encoded by other DNA sequences in this sample. The gene calls are TRBV2 and TRBJ1-2; D gene uncertain. The CDR3 is 13 residues long. V lost 2 bases and J 1 base, leaving 5 bases between the germline ends. Germline V lookup: CDR1 SNHLY, CDR2 FYNNEI. The CDR3 spells CASSERVNYGYTF. As DNA, the CDR3 is TGTGCCAGCAGTGAACGGGTTAACTATGGCTACACCTTC.

V usage is TRBV19 and J usage is TRBJ2-1; 14 positions match TRBD2. This CDR3 spans 18 amino acids. From germline, CDR1 is LNHDA and CDR2 SQIVND (reference sequence). Unmatched junction bases numbered 12, after V lost 2 bases and J lost 9 bases. CDR3 region: CASSIKRVGTSGGSEQFF. The DNA of the CDR3 is TGTGCCAGTAGTATAAAACGCGTTGGGACTAGCGGGGGCAGTGAGCAGTTCTTC.

The genes are TRBV7-8 and TRBJ2-3; D uncertain. The V and J ends lost 4 bases and 3 bases respectively, with 8 bases between them. The CDR3 sequence is 13 residues long. Germline V gene sequence: CDR1 SGHVS, CDR2 FQNEAQ. In DNA, the CDR3 is TGTGCCAGCAGCTCCAGATTTACAGATACGCAGTATTTT. This translates into CASSSRFTDTQYF.

The chain is built from TRBV2 and TRBJ2-3; 13 bases map to TRBD2. The V segment lost 6 bases and the J segment 2 bases; nucleotides outside the gene matches: 5. Germline V gene data show CDR1 as SNHLY and CDR2 as FYNNEI. The CDR3 extends over 16 amino acids. For the CDR3, the DNA is TGTGCCAGCAGATTGACTAGCGGGGGGTCCACAGATACGCAGTATTTT. Its translation: CASRLTSGGSTDTQYF.

This clone was found once. The J gene is TRBJ1-1, the V gene TRBV14; the match to TRBD1 covers 7 bases. V trimming: 4 bases; J trimming: 4 bases; junction bases outside the gene matches: 15. The CDR3 totals 17 residues. Germline-derived CDR1 and CDR2 are SGHDN and FVKESK. The CDR3 DNA reads as TGTGCCAGCAGCCCTAGCATAACAGGGGTTGCGAGCACTGAAGCTTTCTTT. Amino acid sequence: CASSPSITGVASTEAFF. Filled out from reference TRBV14 and TRBJ1-1, the complete variable domain reads EAGVTQFPSHSVIEKGQTVTLRCDPISGHDNLYWYRRVMGKEIKFLLHFVKESKQDESGMPNNRFLAERTGGTYSTLKVQPAELEDSGVYFCASSPSITGVASTEAFFGQGTRLTVV.